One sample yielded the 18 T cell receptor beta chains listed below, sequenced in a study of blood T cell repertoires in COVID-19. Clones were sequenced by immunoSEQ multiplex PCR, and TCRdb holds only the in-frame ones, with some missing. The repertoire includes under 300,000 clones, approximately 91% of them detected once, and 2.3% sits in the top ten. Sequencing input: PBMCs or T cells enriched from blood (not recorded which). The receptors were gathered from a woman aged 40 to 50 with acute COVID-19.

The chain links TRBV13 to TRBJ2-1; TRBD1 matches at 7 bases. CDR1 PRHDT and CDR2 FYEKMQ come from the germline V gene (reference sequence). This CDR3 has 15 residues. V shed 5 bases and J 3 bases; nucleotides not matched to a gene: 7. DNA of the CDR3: TGTGCCAGCAGCGGGTTGACAGGGAACTACAATGAGCAGTTCTTC. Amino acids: CASSGLTGNYNEQFF.

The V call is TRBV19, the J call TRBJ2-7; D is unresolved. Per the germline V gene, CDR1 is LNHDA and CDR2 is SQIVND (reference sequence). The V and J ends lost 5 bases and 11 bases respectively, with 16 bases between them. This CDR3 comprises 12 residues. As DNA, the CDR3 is TGTGCCAGTAGTCTCGGAGCCGGGTTGAAGTACTTC. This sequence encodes CASSLGAGLKYF.

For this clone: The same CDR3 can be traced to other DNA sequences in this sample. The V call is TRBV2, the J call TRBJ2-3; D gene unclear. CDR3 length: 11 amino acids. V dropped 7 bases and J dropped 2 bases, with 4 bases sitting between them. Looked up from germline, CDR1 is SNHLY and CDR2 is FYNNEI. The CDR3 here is CASTITDTQYF. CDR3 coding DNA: TGTGCCAGCACCATCACAGATACGCAGTATTTT.

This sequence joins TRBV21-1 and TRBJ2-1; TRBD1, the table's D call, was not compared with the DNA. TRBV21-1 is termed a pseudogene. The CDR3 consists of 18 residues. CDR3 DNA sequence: TGTGCCAGCAGTACAAAAAAAGTGGGGAGGACAGGGGGCCCCAGGCAGTTCTTC. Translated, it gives CASSTKKVGRTGGPRQFF.

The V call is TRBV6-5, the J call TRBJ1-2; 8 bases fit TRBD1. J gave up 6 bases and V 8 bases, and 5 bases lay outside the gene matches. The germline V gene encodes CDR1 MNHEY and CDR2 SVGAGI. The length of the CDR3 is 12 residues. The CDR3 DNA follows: TGTGCCAGCCGGACAGGGAGAAATGGCTACACCTTC. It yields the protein CASRTGRNGYTF.

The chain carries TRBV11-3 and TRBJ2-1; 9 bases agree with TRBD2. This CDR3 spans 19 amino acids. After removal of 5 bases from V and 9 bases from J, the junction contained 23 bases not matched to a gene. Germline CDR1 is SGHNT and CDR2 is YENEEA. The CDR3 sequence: CASSPTLYGSGTSFGEQFF. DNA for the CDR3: TGTGCCAGCAGCCCGACCTTATACGGCTCCGGGACTAGCTTCGGTGAGCAGTTCTTC.

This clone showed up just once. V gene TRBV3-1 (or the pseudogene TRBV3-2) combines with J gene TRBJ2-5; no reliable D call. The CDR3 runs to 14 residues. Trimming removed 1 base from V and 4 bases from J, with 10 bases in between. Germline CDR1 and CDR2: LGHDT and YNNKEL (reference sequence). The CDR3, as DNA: TGTGCCAGCAGCCAAGGAATAGCCCGAGAGACCCAGTACTTC. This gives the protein CASSQGIARETQYF.

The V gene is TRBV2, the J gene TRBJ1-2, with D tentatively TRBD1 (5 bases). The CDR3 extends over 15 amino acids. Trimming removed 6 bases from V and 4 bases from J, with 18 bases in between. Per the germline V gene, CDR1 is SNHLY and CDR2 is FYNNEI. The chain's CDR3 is CASRPSGSGGYGYTF. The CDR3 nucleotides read TGTGCCAGCAGGCCCTCTGGAAGCGGGGGCTATGGCTACACCTTC.

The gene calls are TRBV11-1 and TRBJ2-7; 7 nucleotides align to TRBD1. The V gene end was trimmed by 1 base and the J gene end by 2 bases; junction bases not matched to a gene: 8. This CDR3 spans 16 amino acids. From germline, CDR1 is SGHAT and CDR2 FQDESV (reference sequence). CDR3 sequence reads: CASSLGTGWFAYEQYF. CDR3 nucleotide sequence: TGTGCCAGCAGCTTAGGGACAGGATGGTTTGCCTACGAGCAGTACTTC.

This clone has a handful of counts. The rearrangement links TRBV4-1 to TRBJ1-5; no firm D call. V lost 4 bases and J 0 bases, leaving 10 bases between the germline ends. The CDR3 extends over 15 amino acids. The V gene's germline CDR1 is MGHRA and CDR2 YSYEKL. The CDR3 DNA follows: TGCGCCAGCAGCCCCCGGACTGATAGCAATCAGCCCCAGCATTTT. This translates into CASSPRTDSNQPQHF.

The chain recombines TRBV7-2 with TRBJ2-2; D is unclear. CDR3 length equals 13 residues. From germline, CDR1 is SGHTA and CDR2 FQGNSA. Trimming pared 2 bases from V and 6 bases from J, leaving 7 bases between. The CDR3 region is CASSLIIPGELFF. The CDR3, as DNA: TGTGCCAGCAGCTTAATAATTCCCGGGGAGCTGTTTTTT.

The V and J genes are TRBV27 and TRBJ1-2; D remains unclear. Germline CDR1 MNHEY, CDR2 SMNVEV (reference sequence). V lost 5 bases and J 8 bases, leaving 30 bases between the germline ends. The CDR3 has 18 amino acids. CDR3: CASSPYPSSGGSLEGYTF. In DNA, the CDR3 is TGTGCCAGCAGTCCTTACCCCTCTTCTGGCGGAAGCTTGGAGGGCTACACCTTC.

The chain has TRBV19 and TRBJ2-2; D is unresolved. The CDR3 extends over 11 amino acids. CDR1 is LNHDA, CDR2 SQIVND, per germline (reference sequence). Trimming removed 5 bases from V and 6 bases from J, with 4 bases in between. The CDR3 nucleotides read TGTGCCAGTAGTCAGGCCGGGGAGCTGTTTTTT. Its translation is CASSQAGELFF.

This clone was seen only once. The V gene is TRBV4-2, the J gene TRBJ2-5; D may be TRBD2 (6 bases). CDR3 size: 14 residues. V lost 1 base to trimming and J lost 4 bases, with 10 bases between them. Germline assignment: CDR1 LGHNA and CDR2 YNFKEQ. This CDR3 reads CASSQVGAGETQYF. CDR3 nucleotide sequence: TGTGCCAGCAGCCAAGTTGGAGCGGGAGAGACCCAGTACTTC.

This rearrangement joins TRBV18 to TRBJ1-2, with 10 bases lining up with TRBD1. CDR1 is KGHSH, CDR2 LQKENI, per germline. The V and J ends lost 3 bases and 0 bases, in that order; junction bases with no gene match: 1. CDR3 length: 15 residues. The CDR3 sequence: CASSPGTGANYGYTF. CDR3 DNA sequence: TGTGCCAGCTCACCCGGGACAGGGGCTAACTATGGCTACACCTTC.

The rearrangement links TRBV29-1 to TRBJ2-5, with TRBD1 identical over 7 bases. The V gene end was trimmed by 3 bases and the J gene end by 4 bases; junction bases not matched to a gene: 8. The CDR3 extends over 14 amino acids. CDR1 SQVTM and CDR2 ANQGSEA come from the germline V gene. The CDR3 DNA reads TGCAGCGTTGAGGGGACAGTTCGCCGAGAGACCCAGTACTTC. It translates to CSVEGTVRRETQYF.

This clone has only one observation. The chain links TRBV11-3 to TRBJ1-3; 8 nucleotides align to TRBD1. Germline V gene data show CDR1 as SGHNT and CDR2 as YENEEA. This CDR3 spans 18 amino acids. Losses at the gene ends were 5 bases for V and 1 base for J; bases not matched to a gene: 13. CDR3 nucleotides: TGTGCCAGCAGCGCCCGGGACAGGTTAAAGTTATCTGGAAACACCATATATTTT. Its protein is CASSARDRLKLSGNTIYF. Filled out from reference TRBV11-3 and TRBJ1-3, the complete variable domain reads EAGVVQSPRYKIIEKKQPVAFWCNPISGHNTLYWYLQNLGQGPELLIRYENEEAVDDSQLPKDRFSAERLKGVDSTLKIQPAELGDSAVYLCASSARDRLKLSGNTIYFGEGSWLTVV.

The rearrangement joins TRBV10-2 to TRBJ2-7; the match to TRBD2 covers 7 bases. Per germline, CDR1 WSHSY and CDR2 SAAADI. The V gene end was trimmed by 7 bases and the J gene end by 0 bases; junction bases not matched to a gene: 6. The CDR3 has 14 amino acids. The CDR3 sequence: CASKAGGSSYEQYF. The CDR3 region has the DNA TGCGCCAGCAAAGCTGGCGGGAGCTCCTACGAGCAGTACTTC.